Each of the 13 T cell receptor beta chains below was sequenced from the same sample in a study of T-cell memory formation after mild COVID-19. TCRdb itself ran the 5' RACE reads through MiXCR, one entry per CDR3 protein. The sample contains 400,000 or so distinct CDR3 sequences, approximately 20% of which appear only once. Source material: PBMCs or a T cell subset sorted from them (not recorded which). Receptors were obtained from an adult woman who had mild COVID-19 (a few samples of this study predate the infection). Cell type and time point are not known.

This clonotype came up a few times. The CDR3 nucleotides are TGTGCCTCGCAGGGTTTTTCCAACACCGGGGAGCTGTTTTTT. This gives the protein CASQGFSNTGELFF. This chain links TRBV24-1 with TRBJ2-2, with a weak D call TRBD1 (5 bases). This CDR3 contains 14 residues. V lost 12 bases and J 2 bases, leaving 15 bases between the germline ends. From germline, CDR1 is KGHDR and CDR2 SFDVKD.

The chain is built from TRBV4-2 and TRBJ2-1; TRBD2 matches 10 bases. V shed 0 bases, J shed 6 bases, and the junction held 5 bases outside the gene matches. Germline V CDR1 and CDR2: LGHNA, YNFKEQ. The CDR3 length is 16 residues. The CDR3 DNA reads as TGTGCCAGCAGCCAAGAAAGACTAGCGGGTCTCAATGAGCAGTTCTTC. Its translation is CASSQERLAGLNEQFF.

The chain combines TRBV11-2 with TRBJ1-4; D call uncertain. The CDR3 loop spans 14 amino acids. V lost 5 bases to trimming and J lost 8 bases, with 15 bases between them. Germline CDR1 SGHAT, CDR2 FQNNGV. The DNA for the CDR3 is TGTGCCAGCAGCCATGGCGCTATAAGGGAAAAACTGTTTTTT. This encodes CASSHGAIREKLFF.

This clonotype has only one observation. This chain connects TRBV4-2 to TRBJ2-7; D is possibly TRBD1 (7 bases). The CDR3 totals 14 residues. Germline V lookup: CDR1 LGHNA, CDR2 YNFKEQ. Trimming shortened V by 0 bases and J by 6 bases, and 12 bases separated the two germline ends. The CDR3 bases are TGTGCCAGCAGCCAAGAAGCCAGGGGGGTCGAGCAGTACTTC. Its translation is CASSQEARGVEQYF.

The chain has TRBV24-1 and TRBJ2-7, with TRBD2 identical over 15 bases. Per germline, CDR1 KGHDR and CDR2 SFDVKD. The length of the CDR3 is 19 residues. The V and J ends lost 2 bases and 0 bases, in that order; junction bases with no gene match: 7. CDR3 sequence: CATSDSTGTSGRSSYEQYF. The CDR3 nucleotides read TGTGCCACCAGTGATTCTACCGGGACTAGCGGGAGGAGCTCCTACGAGCAGTACTTC.

The chain is built from TRBV27 and TRBJ1-2, with 10 bases fitting TRBD1. Germline V gives CDR1 MNHEY, CDR2 SMNVEV (reference sequence). The trim removed 5 bases at V and 4 bases at J, leaving 7 bases unmatched. This CDR3 has 15 amino acids. CDR3: CASSPSTGGVYGYTF. CDR3 nucleotides: TGTGCCAGCAGTCCGTCGACAGGGGGCGTCTATGGCTACACCTTC.

The rearrangement links TRBV15 to TRBJ2-1; D remains unclear. The CDR3 extends over 12 amino acids. Germline lookup yields CDR1 LNHNV and CDR2 YYDKDF (reference sequence). Between the trimmed V and J ends, which lost 0 bases and 10 bases, there was a span of 7 bases. The CDR3 loop reads CATSRDLEEQFF. The CDR3 coding sequence is TGTGCCACCAGCAGAGATTTGGAGGAGCAGTTCTTC.

This clonotype was picked up a small number of times. V and J are TRBV6-5 and TRBJ2-7; the match to TRBD1 covers 8 bases. The CDR3 is 14 amino acids. V gave up 5 bases and J gave up 6 bases; unmatched junction bases: 9. The germline gives CDR1 MNHEY, CDR2 SVGAGI. The CDR3 DNA sequence: TGTGCCAGCAGTAAGGACAGGGCTGGTGGCGAGCAGTACTTC. Translated: CASSKDRAGGEQYF.

This chain links TRBV19 with TRBJ2-1; 7 bases fit TRBD1. The length of the CDR3 is 16 residues. V gave up 3 bases and J gave up 0 bases; unmatched junction bases: 5. Germline CDR1 and CDR2: LNHDA and SQIVND (reference sequence). CDR3 sequence: CASSITGAFSYNEQFF. The CDR3 region has the DNA TGTGCCAGTAGTATTACAGGGGCTTTCTCCTACAATGAGCAGTTCTTC.

This clonotype was seen a single time. The chain employs TRBV20-1 and TRBJ1-2; D is uncertain. V lost 0 bases and J 2 bases, leaving 7 bases between the germline ends. The CDR3 is 13 amino acids. Germline V gene sequence: CDR1 DFQATT, CDR2 SNEGSKA (reference sequence). CDR3 sequence (DNA): TGCAGTGCTAGAGAAGCGGAAAACTATGGCTACACCTTC. Protein sequence: CSAREAENYGYTF.

This chain joins TRBV6-2 or TRBV6-3 and TRBJ2-5, with TRBD1 matching over 9 bases. This CDR3 is built from 12 residues. Germline V CDR1 and CDR2: MNHEY, SVGEGT. Trimming at V came to 5 bases and at J to 7 bases, leaving 2 bases not matched to a gene. The CDR3 loop is CASSRQGGTQYF. The CDR3 coding sequence is TGTGCCAGCAGTCGACAGGGGGGGACCCAGTACTTC.

The chain has TRBV6-6 and TRBJ1-1, with unresolved D. The V end was cut by 7 bases, the J end by 1 base, with 10 bases between. The CDR3 contains 13 residues. Germline CDR1 reads MNHNY; CDR2 reads SVGAGI (reference sequence). The CDR3 nucleotides read TGTGCCAGCACCTCTCCCGGGAACACTGAAGCTTTCTTT. Translated: CASTSPGNTEAFF.

This clonotype has more than one count but fewer than ten. This chain links TRBV6-1 with TRBJ1-3; no clear D. The CDR3 totals 14 residues. V gave up 0 bases and J gave up 2 bases, with 5 bases separating them. CDR1 MNHNS and CDR2 SASEGT come from the germline V gene. The CDR3 loop is CASSEAIPGNTIYF. Here the CDR3 DNA reads TGTGCCAGCAGTGAAGCAATCCCTGGAAACACCATATATTTT.